This T cell receptor (beta chain) is from a study of untreated major depressive disorder. All participants were of European descent. Donors lacked major illness, comorbidities, regular medication, drug use, or heavy drinking. CD4+ T cell purity was typically around 95%. Remarks on this clone: The antigen is not known.

Trimming stripped 2 bases from V and 1 base from J, with 8 bases between. This CDR3 has 14 residues. Germline CDR1 reads SGHTA; CDR2 reads FQGNSA. Overall study results and limits: The small study sample limits how generally findings apply.

The method was immunoSEQ multiplex PCR; TCRdb's version includes in-frame clones alone and lacks a portion of them. The sample carries 20,000 to 25,000 clones, 80% to 90% recorded once. The chain couples TRBV7-2 to TRBJ1-1; D might be TRBD1 (5 bases). The sample comprised CD4+ T cells from PBMCs. The TCR comes from a woman aged 25-40 years in good health. Here the CDR3 reads CASSLYGGNTEAFF. The DNA of the CDR3 is TGTGCCAGCAGCTTATACGGGGGGAACACTGAAGCTTTCTTT.